This T cell receptor (beta chain) was sequenced in a study of CD8 T cells in Susac syndrome. Sequencing of TCR beta drew on CD8+ and CD4+ T cells from blood. CDR3 length: 14 amino acids. Germline-derived CDR1 and CDR2 are SGHVS and FQNEAQ. V trimming: 5 bases; J trimming: 2 bases; junction bases outside the gene matches: 5. It was with random hexamers that roughly 0.5 to 1 ug RNA was reverse transcribed. TCRdb passed the immunoSEQ multiplex PCR reads through MiXCR, listing each CDR3 protein once. The sample lists about 80,000 distinct CDR3 sequences, roughly 94% occurring once. The receptor's source is a human donor with Susac syndrome. V usage is TRBV7-8 and J usage is TRBJ1-2; TRBD1 agrees at 7 bases. Sequencing was done on a sample of CD8+ T cells from PBMCs. This CDR3 is CASSPEDRNYGYTF. In DNA, the CDR3 is TGTGCCAGCAGCCCGGAGGACAGGAACTATGGCTACACCTTC. Drawing the rest from reference TRBV7-8 and TRBJ1-2, the complete variable domain is GAGVSQSPRYKVAKRGQDVALRCDPISGHVSLFWYQQALGQGPEFLTYFQNEAQLDKSGLPSDRFFAERPEGSVSTLKIQRTQQEDSAVYLCASSPEDRNYGYTFGSGTRLTVV.